The rows below give T cell receptor beta chains drawn from one sample of a study of shared clonotypes between healthy human individuals. The data were produced by immunoSEQ multiplex PCR, yet TCRdb's version contains in-frame clones alone and is incomplete. The sample holds around 2,000,000 clones, about 92% seen once. Sequenced material: naive CD8+ T cells from PBMCs. The source of these receptors is a young man in good health. Some clones in this sample may be carry-over from other donors' samples. CDR3s include the opening cysteine and the closing phenylalanine or tryptophan. The D gene is left open where the match is weak. Size values are once, few and many counts, or a class for expanded clones, and some rows have none.

V	D	J	size	CDR3	DNA
TRBV29-1	NA	TRBJ2-2	NA	CSVEAGIANTGELFF	TGCAGCGTTGAAGCAGGGATTGCGAACACCGGGGAGCTGTTTTTT
TRBV11-2	NA	TRBJ2-7	NA	CASSLGGSAYEQYF	TGTGCCAGCAGCTTAGGCGGGTCGGCCTACGAGCAGTACTTC
TRBV7-9	NA	TRBJ2-7	few	CASSSLARQYF	TGTGCCAGCAGCTCCTTGGCGCGGCAGTACTTC
TRBV10-3	NA	TRBJ1-6	NA	CAISESSAGLHF	TGTGCCATCAGTGAGTCCTCGGCGGGGCTCCACTTT
TRBV14	TRBD2	TRBJ2-1	NA	CASSQVGGSPYNEQFF	TGTGCCAGCAGCCAAGTCGGCGGGAGTCCCTACAATGAGCAGTTCTTC
TRBV4-2	TRBD2	TRBJ2-7	NA	CASSEGVAGVAVYEQYF	TGTGCCAGCAGCGAAGGGGTCGCGGGAGTCGCTGTTTACGAGCAGTACTTC
TRBV18	NA	TRBJ2-3	NA	CASSLLGQSAGSDTQYF	TGTGCCAGCTCGCTACTGGGGCAATCCGCGGGGTCTGATACGCAGTATTTT
TRBV28	NA	TRBJ1-1	NA	CASSLMRNTEAFF	TGTGCCAGCAGTTTAATGAGGAACACTGAAGCTTTCTTT
TRBV2	TRBD1	TRBJ1-5	NA	CASRPTGSLLNQPQHF	TGTGCCAGCCGTCCGACAGGGTCTTTGCTTAATCAGCCCCAGCATTTT
TRBV13	TRBD2	TRBJ2-1	NA	CASSPPGRVAGVNEQFF	TGTGCCAGCAGCCCACCCGGGAGGGTAGCGGGAGTGAATGAGCAGTTCTTC
TRBV27	TRBD1	TRBJ2-7	NA	CASIGRDSLQRDYEQYF	TGTGCCAGCATCGGCCGGGACAGCCTCCAAAGGGACTACGAGCAGTACTTC
TRBV28	TRBD1	TRBJ2-5	once	CASSAGTGSVTQYF	TGTGCCAGCAGCGCCGGGACAGGGTCGGTGACCCAGTACTTC
TRBV5-1	NA	TRBJ2-1	NA	CASSLWWVSTSSYNEQFF	TGCGCCAGCAGCTTGTGGTGGGTCAGCACTAGCTCCTACAATGAGCAGTTCTTC
TRBV29-1	TRBD2	TRBJ2-1	NA	CSVEVVTSGTNEQFF	TGCAGCGTTGAAGTTGTAACTAGCGGGACCAATGAGCAGTTCTTC
TRBV6-6	NA	TRBJ2-1	NA	CASSYSAYYNEQFF	TGTGCCAGCAGTTACTCGGCGTACTACAATGAGCAGTTCTTC
TRBV4-2	NA	TRBJ1-2	NA	CASSQDRGDKIYGYTF	TGTGCCAGCAGCCAAGATAGAGGGGACAAGATCTATGGCTACACCTTC
TRBV10-3	TRBD1	TRBJ2-5	NA	CAISDRGPQETQYF	TGTGCCATCAGTGACAGGGGGCCCCAAGAGACCCAGTACTTC
TRBV11-2	NA	TRBJ2-7	NA	CASSLGPRLGYEQYF	TGTGCCAGCAGCTTAGGACCCCGATTGGGGTACGAGCAGTACTTC
TRBV15	TRBD1	TRBJ1-2	NA	CATSKDRTLWYYGYTF	TGTGCCACCAGCAAGGACAGGACATTGTGGTACTATGGCTACACCTTC
TRBV4-3	NA	TRBJ2-2	NA	CASSQDQRQGYTGELFF	TGCGCCAGCAGCCAAGACCAAAGGCAGGGATACACCGGGGAGCTGTTTTTT
TRBV27	NA	TRBJ2-7	NA	CASSSQYVGPDEQYF	TGTGCCAGCAGTTCCCAATATGTGGGGCCCGACGAGCAGTACTTC
TRBV13	TRBD1	TRBJ1-2	once	CASSGGQGARLPGYGYTF	TGTGCCAGCAGCGGGGGACAGGGGGCCCGCCTTCCCGGCTATGGCTACACCTTC
TRBV9	NA	TRBJ2-7	NA	CASSASGAQQYF	TGTGCCAGCAGCGCGTCCGGGGCACAGCAGTACTTC
TRBV4-3	NA	TRBJ1-1	NA	CASSQTVGRTEAFF	TGCGCCAGCAGCCAAACCGTGGGTCGGACTGAAGCTTTCTTT
TRBV27	TRBD2	TRBJ2-3	NA	CASRAWSGSADTQYF	TGTGCCAGCCGAGCTTGGAGCGGGAGCGCAGATACGCAGTATTTT
TRBV5-6	TRBD2	TRBJ2-3	NA	CASSLGGDTQYF	TGTGCCAGCAGTCTCGGGGGGGATACGCAGTATTTT
TRBV19	NA	TRBJ2-5	NA	CASSEGETQYF	TGTGCCAGTAGTGAAGGGGAGACCCAGTACTTC
TRBV10-3	NA	TRBJ1-5	NA	CAISDRSNQPQHF	TGTGCCATCAGTGATCGGAGCAATCAGCCCCAGCATTTT
TRBV19	NA	TRBJ2-3	NA	CASSIASTDTQYF	TGTGCCAGTAGTATAGCCAGCACAGATACGCAGTATTTT
TRBV27	TRBD1	TRBJ1-2	few	CASSLSAGGNGYTF	TGTGCCAGCAGTTTAAGCGCAGGGGGCAATGGCTACACCTTC
TRBV6-1	NA	TRBJ1-4	NA	CASSGEGNRSRGKLFF	TGTGCCAGCAGTGGCGAAGGAAATCGGTCTCGTGGAAAACTGTTTTTT
TRBV7-9	NA	TRBJ2-6	NA	CATVLPSTPQGSGANVLTF	TGTGCCACCGTGCTCCCCAGCACCCCCCAAGGATCTGGGGCCAACGTCCTGACTTTC
TRBV27	NA	TRBJ1-1	NA	CASSLQGSNTEAFF	TGTGCCAGCAGTTTACAGGGCTCGAACACTGAAGCTTTCTTT
TRBV5-8	TRBD2	TRBJ2-7	NA	CASSWRESSGYEQYF	TGTGCCAGCAGCTGGCGGGAGTCTTCAGGCTACGAGCAGTACTTC
TRBV4-3	TRBD1	TRBJ2-7	once	CASSPMTGREQYF	TGCGCCAGCAGCCCTATGACAGGGCGCGAGCAGTACTTC
TRBV12-5	TRBD1	TRBJ2-5	NA	CASGLGDRGEETQYF	TGTGCTAGTGGTTTGGGCGACAGGGGGGAAGAGACCCAGTACTTC
TRBV7-2	NA	TRBJ2-1	NA	CASSLEGGNEQFF	TGTGCCAGCAGCTTAGAAGGGGGGAATGAGCAGTTCTTC
TRBV27	NA	TRBJ2-7	NA	CASNSVGIRAPSEQYF	TGTGCCAGCAACTCGGTTGGGATTCGAGCCCCCTCCGAGCAGTACTTC
TRBV4-1	TRBD2	TRBJ2-7	NA	CASSQDPGTSGIPRTNEQYF	TGCGCCAGCAGCCAAGATCCCGGGACTAGCGGGATTCCAAGAACTAACGAGCAGTACTTC
TRBV11-1	NA	TRBJ2-7	NA	CASSSRQVYEQYF	TGTGCCAGCAGCTCGAGACAGGTCTACGAGCAGTACTTC
TRBV27	NA	TRBJ2-7	NA	CASSFSSSTYEQYF	TGTGCCAGCAGTTTCTCGTCCTCTACCTACGAGCAGTACTTC
TRBV15	NA	TRBJ2-1	NA	CATRASNHEQFF	TGTGCCACCAGGGCTAGCAACCATGAGCAGTTCTTC
TRBV11-2	TRBD2	TRBJ2-7	NA	CASSLGTSGRGDEQYF	TGTGCCAGCAGCTTAGGAACTAGCGGGAGGGGGGACGAGCAGTACTTC
TRBV5-1	TRBD2	TRBJ2-7	NA	CASSLDLAGAAEQYF	TGCGCCAGCAGCTTGGATCTAGCGGGAGCAGCCGAGCAGTACTTC
TRBV28	NA	TRBJ2-1	once	CASSVLLGSEQFF	TGTGCCAGCAGTGTTCTCTTGGGGAGTGAGCAGTTCTTC
TRBV6-5	NA	TRBJ1-2	NA	CASSPGAAGGYTF	TGTGCCAGCAGTCCCGGTGCGGCGGGAGGCTACACCTTC
TRBV27	TRBD2	TRBJ2-2	NA	CASSPGLVTGELFF	TGTGCCAGCAGTCCTGGACTAGTTACCGGGGAGCTGTTTTTT
TRBV6-6	TRBD2	TRBJ2-1	NA	CATLAGSYNEQFF	TGTGCCACTCTAGCGGGTTCCTACAATGAGCAGTTCTTC
TRBV27	TRBD2	TRBJ2-3	NA	CASSAPSGRVGDTQYF	TGTGCCAGCAGTGCCCCTAGCGGGAGGGTAGGAGATACGCAGTATTTT
TRBV5-3	NA	TRBJ2-7	NA	CASSFWSGEQYF	TGTGCCAGCAGCTTTTGGTCCGGCGAGCAGTACTTC
TRBV7-9	TRBD2	TRBJ2-7	NA	CASSLGLAGEGREQYF	TGTGCCAGCAGCTTAGGACTAGCGGGAGAAGGACGCGAGCAGTACTTC
TRBV5-4	NA	TRBJ2-3	NA	CASSHRLDTQYF	TGTGCCAGCAGCCACAGATTAGATACGCAGTATTTT